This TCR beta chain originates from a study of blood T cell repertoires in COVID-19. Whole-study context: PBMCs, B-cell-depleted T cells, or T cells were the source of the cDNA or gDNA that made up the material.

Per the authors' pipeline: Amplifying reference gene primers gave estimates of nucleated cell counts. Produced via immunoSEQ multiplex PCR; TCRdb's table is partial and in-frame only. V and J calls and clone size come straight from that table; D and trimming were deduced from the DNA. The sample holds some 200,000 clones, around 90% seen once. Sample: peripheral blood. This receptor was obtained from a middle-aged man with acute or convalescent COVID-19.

The CDR3 reads CASSSRLAGWGETQYF. The CDR3 DNA sequence: TGTGCCAGCAGCTCCCGACTAGCGGGATGGGGAGAGACCCAGTACTTC. The chain recombines TRBV7-9 with TRBJ2-5; 11 bases fit TRBD2. This CDR3 has 16 residues. Trimming at V came to 4 bases and at J to 4 bases, leaving 8 bases not matched to a gene. Germline CDR1 is SEHNR and CDR2 is FQNEAQ (reference sequence).